The sequence of this T cell receptor beta chain was determined in a study of cytomegalovirus exposure and HLA in healthy donors. On the study more broadly: Among the approximately 370 donors who were genotyped, 81% fell in the genetic ancestry cluster that is associated with self-reported Caucasian donors.

Germline V lookup: CDR1 MNHEY, CDR2 SVGAGI. This CDR3 has 15 amino acids. V was trimmed by 4 bases and J by 0 bases, leaving 7 bases between them. The PCR used 60 Vbeta and 13 Jbeta primers. TCRdb's table, derived via immunoSEQ multiplex PCR, lists solely in-frame clones and lacks some. The table shows 150,000 to 200,000 clones, with about 80% occurring only once. Whole-study results and caveats: Among TCR beta chains, those listed as cytomegalovirus-associated numbered 164. From TCR beta sequences, most subjects' HLA-A and HLA-B alleles were reportedly predicted accurately.

This clone was seen more than once but under ten times. Its antigen remains unknown. The receptor comes from a woman in her forties or fifties in good health and CMV-seronegative. Sequenced sample: PBMCs. This sequence joins TRBV6-5 and TRBJ2-6; a possible D gene is TRBD1 (6 bases). The CDR3 bases are TGTGCCAGCAGTTTGACAGGCTCTGGGGCCAACGTCCTGACTTTC. Amino acids: CASSLTGSGANVLTF.